Listed here are 10 T cell receptor beta chains from one sample, sequenced in a study of post-analysis software for immune sequencing data. Study conclusions and caveats: Patients had higher frequencies than controls of roughly five TRBV segments, including TRBV5-6, TRBV5-1 and TRBV20-1.

What these receptors recognize is not known. Tagging with unique molecular identifiers was a feature of the TCR beta cDNA libraries. One entry per CDR3 protein, called by TCRdb with MiXCR from the PCR reads. The sample consists of about 460,000 distinct CDR3 sequences, approximately 45% of them appearing once. The material sequenced was blood. Receptors originate from a girl between 5 and 17 years old with multiple sclerosis.

Note on this clonotype: One end of the junction fails to match germline, which may point to a read error. The chain has TRBV7-9 and TRBJ1-2, with D perhaps matching TRBD1 (5 bases). CDR3 length equals 16 residues. Germline V gene lookup returns CDR1 SEHNR and CDR2 FQNEAQ (reference sequence). The CDR3 coding sequence is TGTGCCAGCAGCTTACCCGAGGACAAGGCCGACTATGACTACACCTTC. It codes for CASSLPEDKADYDYTF. Using reference TRBV7-9 and TRBJ1-2 for the parts outside the CDR3, the full variable domain is DTGVSQNPRHKITKRGQNVTFRCDPISEHNRLYWYRQTLGQGPEFLTYFQNEAQLEKSRLLSDRFSAERPKGSFSTLEIQRTEQGDSAMYLCASSLPEDKADYDYTFGSGTRLTVV.

V and J are TRBV7-7 and TRBJ1-1; 7 bases are a match to TRBD1. V lost 4 bases to trimming and J lost 10 bases; unmatched junction nucleotides: 15. Germline V gene sequence: CDR1 SSHAT, CDR2 FNYEAQ (reference sequence). The CDR3 spans 15 residues. The CDR3 is CASSSGTDSMLGAFF. The CDR3 DNA follows: TGTGCCAGCAGCTCGGGGACAGACTCTATGCTTGGAGCTTTCTTT.

The chain joins TRBV4-2 to TRBJ1-1; D gene ambiguous. The ends were cut back, 2 bases at V and 2 bases at J, with 3 bases in the middle. The germline gives CDR1 LGHNA, CDR2 YNFKEQ. The CDR3 is 12 residues long. In nucleotides, the CDR3 is TGTGCCAGCAGCCAACAAAACACTGAAGCTTTCTTT. Translating gives CASSQQNTEAFF.

V is TRBV6-6 and J is TRBJ2-4; no definite D call. The CDR3 sequence is 14 residues long. Deletions cut 6 bases from V and 2 bases from J, with 11 bases between. The germline gives CDR1 MNHNY, CDR2 SVGAGI (reference sequence). The CDR3 sequence is CASRFQGSKNIQYF. The CDR3 DNA sequence: TGTGCCAGCAGATTCCAAGGGTCCAAAAACATTCAGTACTTC.

This clonotype has just a few counts. This rearrangement joins TRBV5-4 to TRBJ2-4; D possibly corresponds to TRBD2 (6 bases). The V gene's germline CDR1 is SGHNT and CDR2 YYREEE (reference sequence). V lost 1 base to trimming and J lost 5 bases, with 16 bases between them. The CDR3 contains 16 residues. The CDR3 DNA is TGTGCCAGCAGCTTGCAGGGCGGAGGGGTCCAAAACATTCAGTACTTC. Translated: CASSLQGGGVQNIQYF.

This clonotype occurred a few times. This chain joins TRBV29-1 and TRBJ2-3; 11 nucleotides agree with TRBD2. The CDR3 spans 15 residues. Trimming removed 6 bases from V and 5 bases from J; junction bases left unmatched: 10. Germline V CDR1 and CDR2: SQVTM, ANQGSEA. The CDR3 protein is CSVAPIAGGIDTQYF. CDR3 bases: TGCAGCGTCGCTCCGATAGCGGGAGGGATAGATACGCAGTATTTT.

The CDR3 coding sequence is TGTGCCAGCAGTTTAAGGGGACTAGCGGGAGGTTGCCACGAGCAGTACTTC. Its protein product is CASSLRGLAGGCHEQYF. This sequence joins TRBV28 and TRBJ2-7, with 15 bases aligning to TRBD2. The J segment lost 5 bases and the V segment lost 2 bases, leaving 7 bases of the junction unmatched. Germline CDR1 is MDHEN and CDR2 is SYDVKM. The CDR3 extends over 17 amino acids.

V gene TRBV4-1 combines with J gene TRBJ2-7; TRBD2 matches 7 bases. Germline V CDR1 and CDR2: MGHRA, YSYEKL. V was pared by 1 base and J by 0 bases, with 6 bases of the junction left unmatched. The CDR3 length is 16 residues. The CDR3 here is CASSQGPASGSYEQYF. CDR3 bases: TGCGCCAGCAGCCAAGGTCCGGCTAGCGGCTCCTACGAGCAGTACTTC.

The chain combines TRBV11-3 with TRBJ2-3; a possible D gene is TRBD2 (6 bases). CDR1 is SGHNT, CDR2 YENEEA, per germline. There are 15 residues in the CDR3. Trimming pared 2 bases from V and 6 bases from J, leaving 15 bases between. CDR3 protein: CASSLFSGPEDTQYF. The CDR3 DNA is TGTGCCAGCAGCTTATTTAGCGGTCCGGAGGATACGCAGTATTTT.

In this sample, this clonotype turned up a few times. The V call is TRBV20-1, the J call TRBJ1-6; D is unclear. The germline CDR1 and CDR2 sequences are DFQATT and SNEGSKA (reference sequence). Trimming cost V 2 bases and J 10 bases, with 18 bases left between them. CDR3 length: 15 amino acids. The CDR3 sequence: CSARSLPGVRSPLHF. The DNA of the CDR3 is TGCAGTGCTAGAAGCTTGCCGGGAGTCCGCTCACCCCTCCACTTT.